This T cell receptor (beta chain) was identified in a study of long-term antiretroviral therapy in people with HIV. Study-level results: HIV repertoire CDR3 lengths ranged less widely than those of controls.

The CDR3 is made up of 16 amino acids. Germline trimming cut 0 bases from V and 5 bases from J; bases unmatched to any gene: 5. Germline V CDR1 and CDR2: LNHNV, YYDKDF (reference sequence). Comment on this clone: Antigen: not known.

Researchers report immunoSEQ v3.0 was run at survey level. Sequenced by immunoSEQ multiplex PCR; TCRdb stores in-frame clones only, minus some. The sample includes 25,000 to 35,000 clones, 80% to 90% of them seen just once. This TCR came from a young woman with HIV. The chain is built from TRBV15 and TRBJ2-1; 9 bases agree with TRBD2. This material consisted of unsorted PBMCs, taken 1.8 years after starting antiretroviral therapy. This CDR3 is CATSRDLAGNNNEQFF. The CDR3 nucleotides read TGTGCCACCAGCAGAGATCTAGCGGGAAATAACAATGAGCAGTTCTTC.